Given below is one T cell receptor (beta chain) in context. Its antigen remains unknown. This sample is part of a study of early T cells in non-severe SARS-CoV-2 infection. In the study overall: Bulk RNA from unsorted whole blood was sequenced; chains were unpaired.

Individual cDNA molecules were tagged with unique molecular identifiers. TCRdb re-called the 5' RACE reads with MiXCR, one entry per CDR3 protein. The data contain 65,000 to 95,000 distinct CDR3 sequences, around 16% of them singletons. Study-level results: Using VDJdb, the matching emphasized anti-spike CD8 responses while missing private and CD4 specificities.

CDR1 is SGHVS, CDR2 FNYEAQ, per germline. V shed 0 bases, J shed 7 bases, and the junction held 5 bases outside the gene matches. The CDR3 length is 14 residues. Sequences were obtained from whole blood. This sequence joins TRBV7-6 and TRBJ1-2; TRBD1 aligns across 7 bases. The sequence came from an adult who was a healthcare worker with PCR-confirmed SARS-CoV-2 infection or an uninfected control (not recorded which). CDR3 sequence: CASSLARSGGGYTF. Here the CDR3 DNA reads TGTGCCAGCAGCTTAGCGCGGTCAGGGGGTGGCTACACCTTC.